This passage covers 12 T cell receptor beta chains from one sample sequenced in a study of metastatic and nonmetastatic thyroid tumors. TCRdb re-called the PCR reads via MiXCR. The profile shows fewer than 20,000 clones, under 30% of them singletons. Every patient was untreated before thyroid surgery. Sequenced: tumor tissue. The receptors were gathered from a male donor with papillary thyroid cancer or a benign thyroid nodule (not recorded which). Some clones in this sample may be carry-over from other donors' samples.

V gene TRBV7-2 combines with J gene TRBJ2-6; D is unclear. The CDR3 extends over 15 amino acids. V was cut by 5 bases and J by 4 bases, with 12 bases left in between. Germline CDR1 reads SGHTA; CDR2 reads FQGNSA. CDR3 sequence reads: CASSPSGYGANVLTF. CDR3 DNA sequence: TGTGCCAGCAGCCCTTCGGGTTACGGGGCCAACGTCCTGACTTTC. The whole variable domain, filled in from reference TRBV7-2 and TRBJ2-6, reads GAGVSQSPSNKVTEKGKDVELRCDPISGHTALYWYRQSLGQGLEFLIYFQGNSAPDKSGLPSDRFSAERTGGSVSTLTIQRTQQEDSAVYLCASSPSGYGANVLTFGAGSRLTVL.

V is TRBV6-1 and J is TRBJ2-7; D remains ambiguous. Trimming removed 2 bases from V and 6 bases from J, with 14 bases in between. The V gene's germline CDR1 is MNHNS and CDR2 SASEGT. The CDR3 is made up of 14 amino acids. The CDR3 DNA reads TGTGCCAGCAGTGAACGTCCAAATGCGTTCGAGCAGTACTTC. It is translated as CASSERPNAFEQYF.

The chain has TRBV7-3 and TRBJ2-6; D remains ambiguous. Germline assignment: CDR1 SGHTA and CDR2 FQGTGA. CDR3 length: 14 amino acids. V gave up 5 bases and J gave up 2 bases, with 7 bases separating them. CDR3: CASSADTGANVLTF. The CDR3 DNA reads TGTGCCAGCAGCGCAGACACTGGGGCCAACGTCCTGACTTTC.

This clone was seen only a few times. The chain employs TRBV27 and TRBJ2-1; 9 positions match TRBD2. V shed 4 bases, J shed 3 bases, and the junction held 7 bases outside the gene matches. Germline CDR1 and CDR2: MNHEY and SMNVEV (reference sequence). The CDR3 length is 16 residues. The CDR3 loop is CASSSEREVSYNEQFF. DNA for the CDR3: TGTGCCAGCAGTTCAGAGCGGGAGGTAAGCTACAATGAGCAGTTCTTC.

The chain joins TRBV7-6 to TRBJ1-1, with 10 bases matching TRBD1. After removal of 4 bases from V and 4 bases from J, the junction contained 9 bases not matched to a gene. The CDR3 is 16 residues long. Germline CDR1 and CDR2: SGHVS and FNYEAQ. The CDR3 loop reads CASSSRDRGYGTEAFF. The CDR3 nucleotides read TGTGCCAGCAGCTCCCGGGACAGGGGATATGGCACTGAAGCTTTCTTT.

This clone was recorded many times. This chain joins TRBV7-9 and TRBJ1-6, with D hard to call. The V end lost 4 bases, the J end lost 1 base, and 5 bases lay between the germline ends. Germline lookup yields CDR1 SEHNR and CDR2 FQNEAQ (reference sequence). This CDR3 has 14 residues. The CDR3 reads CASSSSSYNSPLHF. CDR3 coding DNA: TGTGCCAGCAGCTCCAGTTCCTATAATTCACCCCTCCACTTT. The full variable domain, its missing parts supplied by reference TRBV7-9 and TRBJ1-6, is DTGVSQNPRHKITKRGQNVTFRCDPISEHNRLYWYRQTLGQGPEFLTYFQNEAQLEKSRLLSDRFSAERPKGSFSTLEIQRTEQGDSAMYLCASSSSSYNSPLHFGNGTRLTVT.

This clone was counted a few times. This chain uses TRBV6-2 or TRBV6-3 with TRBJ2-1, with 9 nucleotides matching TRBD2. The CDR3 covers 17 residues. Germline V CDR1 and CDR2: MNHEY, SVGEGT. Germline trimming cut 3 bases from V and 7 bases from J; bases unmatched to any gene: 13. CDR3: CASSYLSGTSNTNEQFF. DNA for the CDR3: TGTGCCAGCAGTTATTTGTCCGGGACTAGCAACACGAATGAGCAGTTCTTC.

The CDR3 coding sequence is TGTGCCTGGTGCGGTCTCTCCAGGGATTCACCCCTCCACTTT. Its translation is CAWCGLSRDSPLHF. The chain joins TRBV30 to TRBJ1-6; D perhaps matches TRBD1 (5 bases). With 5 bases removed from V and 8 bases from J, the gap between germline ends came to 16 bases. Per germline, CDR1 GTSNPN and CDR2 SVGIG (reference sequence). CDR3 length equals 14 residues.

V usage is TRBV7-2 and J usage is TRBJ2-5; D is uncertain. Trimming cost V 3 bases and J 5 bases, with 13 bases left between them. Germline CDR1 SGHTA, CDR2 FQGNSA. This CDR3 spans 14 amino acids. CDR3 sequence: CASSFGRVAETQYF. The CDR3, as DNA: TGTGCCAGCAGCTTCGGTCGGGTTGCGGAGACCCAGTACTTC.

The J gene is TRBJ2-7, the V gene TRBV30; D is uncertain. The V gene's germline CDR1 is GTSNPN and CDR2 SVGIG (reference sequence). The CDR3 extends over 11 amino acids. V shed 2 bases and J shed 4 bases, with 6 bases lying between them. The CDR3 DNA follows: TGTGCCTGGAGTCCGAATTACGAGCAGTACTTC. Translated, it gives CAWSPNYEQYF.

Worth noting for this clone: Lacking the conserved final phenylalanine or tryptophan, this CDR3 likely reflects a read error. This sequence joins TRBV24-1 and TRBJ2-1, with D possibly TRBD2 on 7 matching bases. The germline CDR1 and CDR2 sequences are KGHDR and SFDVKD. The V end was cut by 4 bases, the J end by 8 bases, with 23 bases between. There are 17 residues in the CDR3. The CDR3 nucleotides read TGTGCCACCAGTGACCCCTTAAGTGGGGGGGCCGATGATGAGCAGTTCTAC. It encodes CATSDPLSGGADDEQFY.

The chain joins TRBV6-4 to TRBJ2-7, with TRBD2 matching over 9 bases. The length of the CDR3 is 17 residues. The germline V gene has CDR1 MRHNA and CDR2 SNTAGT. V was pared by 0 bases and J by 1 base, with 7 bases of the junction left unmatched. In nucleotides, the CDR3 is TGTGCCAGCAGTGACTCACAAGCGGGGGGCGATTCCTACGAGCAGTACTTC. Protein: CASSDSQAGGDSYEQYF.